These T cell receptor beta chains were read from a single sample in a study of glioma-infiltrating T cells. TCRdb called the multiplex PCR reads again in MiXCR, with one record for every CDR3 protein. There are about 110,000 distinct CDR3 sequences in the sample; less than 30% occur only once, and around a third lies in the top ten. Material: glioma tissue, nonneoplastic brain tissue, or PBMCs (not recorded which). Receptors were obtained from a human donor with low-grade glioma or glioblastoma, undergoing nonglioma brain surgery, or in good health (not recorded which). Each CDR3 is given without its conserved first and last residue. Each record gives: V gene, CDR3 protein.

TRBV7-2 ASSLELASGNTIY
TRBV10-3 AISLLPTGGVNHEQF
TRBV6-5 ASSYSTGQGNSPLH
TRBV20-1 AAGAPQETQY
TRBV19 ATQLAGEAKNIQY
TRBV4-3 ASSRQWTANTEAF
TRBV19 ASSVDERGKDTEAF
TRBV10-3 AISDTIDRGEYGYT
TRBV6-1 ASSLNRGNTEAF
TRBV9 ASSVTGPQTYEQY
TRBV7-2 ASSRGQAYEQY
TRBV18 ASSPLPDEAF
TRBV5-1 ASKYTGATDTQY
TRBV12-3/TRBV12-4 ASTLRNTGELF
TRBV19 ASAPGQGNNEQF
TRBV27 ASRRTGGHEKLF
TRBV29-1 SPGDVWRNNEQF
TRBV6-2/TRBV6-3 ASSYTGGTEAF
TRBV24-1 ATSDSRNSRGELF
TRBV4-3 ASSQAVGGAWNTEAF
TRBV27 ASSLREGTYEQY
TRBV3-1 ASSQVFRREAHTDTQY
TRBV9 ASSVEPSGRITDTQY
TRBV4-1 ASSQDSEGNTEAF
TRBV6-6 ASSYATGTASPNTEAF
TRBV9 ASSVRAGGIYNEQF
TRBV9 ASSVGVDTQY
TRBV3-1 ASSPQGTNTGELF
TRBV5-1 ASSPGDTPEQF
TRBV29-1 SVGTSLEQF
TRBV27 ASSPTLAGGYNEQF
TRBV7-6 ASSLARGGNTIY
TRBV20-1 SASRLAAYNEQF
TRBV11-2 ASSSEGQYSPLH
TRBV5-4 ASSVALSSYNEQF
TRBV29-1 SATDSYEQY
TRBV7-6 ASSSARYNEQF
TRBV2 ASTPEIYGYT
TRBV5-1 ASTPGTSGDTQY
TRBV7-2 ASSLARNIQY
TRBV14 ASSQLTVVNTEAF
TRBV12-3/TRBV12-4 ASQTWSNQPQH
TRBV24-1 ATSPGPGTEAF
TRBV28 ASSLPPGLF
TRBV20-1 SARKRFSIDTQY
TRBV27 ASSLLGANYGCT
TRBV5-1 ASRLRESSATTEAF
TRBV6-2/TRBV6-3 SSSSAGGQFNEQF
TRBV12-3/TRBV12-4 ASILEGDYYNEQF
TRBV20-1 SAREESGGAF
TRBV19 ASSTDRGSYNEQF
TRBV10-3 AISHSGTFSYEQY
TRBV19 ASSRGQAFNQPQH
TRBV20-1 SARDPQQASYEQY
TRBV2 ASTRDSRAQY